In its sample, the clone carrying this TCR beta chain was seen a few times. Its antigen is currently unknown. The sample belongs to a study of early T cells in non-severe SARS-CoV-2 infection. Study outcomes and limitations: Anti-spike CD8 responses were favored by VDJdb matching, which missed private and CD4 specificities.

Tagging with unique molecular identifiers was applied to individual cDNA molecules. TCRdb re-called the 5' RACE reads through MiXCR, storing one row per CDR3 protein. Of about 58,000 distinct CDR3 sequences in the sample, more than 9.5% were seen once. J gave up 6 bases and V 3 bases, and 12 bases lay outside the gene matches. The CDR3 is made up of 17 amino acids. Germline V lookup: CDR1 SQVTM, CDR2 ANQGSEA. The genes are TRBV29-1 and TRBJ2-3; 13 positions match TRBD2. The sample was whole blood. The source is an adult who was a healthcare worker with PCR-confirmed SARS-CoV-2 infection or an uninfected control (not recorded which). CDR3 residues: CSVDRALAGGPRDTQYF. The CDR3 DNA is TGCAGCGTTGATAGGGCACTAGCGGGAGGGCCGCGGGATACGCAGTATTTT.